Listed below are T cell receptor beta chains from one sample, sequenced in a study of breast tumors, draining lymph nodes, adjacent tissues. One entry per CDR3 protein results from TCRdb running MiXCR on the multiplex PCR reads. The sample lists about 15,000 distinct CDR3 sequences; around 50% were seen once. Sequenced input: tumor-adjacent breast tissue. These TCRs come from a female donor with breast cancer. Some clones in this sample may be carry-over from other donors' samples. Both conserved end residues are part of each CDR3. The D gene is left open where the match is weak. The size field is filled for only some rows; it gives once, few, many or a size class.

TRBV19,TRBJ2-1,TRBD2,medium-sized,CASSTKRDENNEQFF,TGTGCCAGTAGTACCAAGCGGGACGAGAACAATGAGCAGTTCTTC
TRBV19,TRBJ1-3,-,-,CASSMTGRGNEQFFGPGTRLTIYF,-
TRBV19,TRBJ2-1,TRBD2,-,CASRPTSGSSYSEQFF,TGTGCCAGTAGACCTACTAGCGGGAGCTCCTACAGTGAGCAGTTCTTC
TRBV20-1,TRBJ2-7,TRBD2,-,CSARAGGSYEQYF,TGCAGTGCTCGTGCGGGGGGGTCCTACGAGCAGTACTTC
TRBV7-8,TRBJ1-5,-,medium-sized,CASSLVRSNQPQHF,TGTGCCAGCAGCTTAGTCAGGAGCAATCAGCCCCAGCATTTT
TRBV5-4,TRBJ2-5,-,-,CASSPGDGGEEAQYF,TGTGCCAGCAGCCCGGGGGATGGAGGAGAAGAGGCCCAGTACTTC
TRBV15,TRBJ2-3,TRBD2,once,CATSRDGAGEGDTQYF,TGTGCCACCAGCAGAGATGGGGCGGGAGAGGGGGATACGCAGTATTTT
TRBV28,TRBJ1-2,-,-,CASSFYGYGYTF,TGTGCCAGCAGTTTTTACGGCTATGGCTACACCTTC
TRBV7-9,TRBJ1-5,-,-,CASSFKDRRGGNQPQHF,TGTGCCAGCAGCTTCAAGGACCGGCGGGGAGGCAATCAGCCCCAGCATTTT
TRBV19,TRBJ2-1,-,-,CASSPPGFSSLTNEQPF,TGTGCCAGTAGTCCGCCCGGGTTCTCCTCCCTCACCAATGAGCAGCCCTTC
TRBV6-5,TRBJ2-6,-,many,CASGKDSIYSGANVLTF,TGTGCCAGCGGAAAGGACAGTATTTACTCTGGGGCCAACGTCCTGACTTTC
TRBV20-1,TRBJ1-5,TRBD1,-,CSASALGTGGNQPQHF,TGCAGTGCTAGCGCACTAGGTACAGGGGGGAATCAGCCCCAGCATTTT
TRBV12-5,TRBJ2-2,TRBD1,many,CASGRQGGMPGELFF,TGTGCTAGTGGTAGACAGGGCGGAATGCCCGGGGAGCTGTTTTTT
TRBV6-5,TRBJ2-7,-,once,CASSPGLRETEQYF,TGTGCCAGCAGCCCAGGGTTACGGGAGACCGAGCAGTACTTC
TRBV20-1,TRBJ1-3,TRBD1,medium-sized,CSARDPGTGGRNTIYF,TGCAGTGCTAGAGATCCGGGGACAGGGGGAAGAAACACCATATATTTT
TRBV25-1,TRBJ2-3,-,-,CASTGTGTDTQYF,TGTGCCAGCACCGGGACTGGCACAGATACGCAGTATTTT
TRBV2,TRBJ2-1,TRBD2,-,CASSSLAGGPVNEQFF,TGTGCCAGCAGTTCTCTAGCGGGAGGGCCGGTCAATGAGCAGTTCTTC
TRBV7-3,TRBJ2-3,TRBD2,-,CASSLSYGTSGLTDTQYF,TGTGCCAGCAGCTTATCGTATGGGACTAGCGGTTTAACAGATACGCAGTATTTT
TRBV6-5,TRBJ2-3,TRBD1,many,CASSTSQGAVRYF,TGTGCCAGCAGCACGTCTCAGGGGGCCGTAAGGTATTTT
TRBV27,TRBJ2-7,-,many,CASRGPGHSYEQYF,TGTGCCAGCAGGGGCCCGGGGCACTCCTACGAGCAGTACTTC
TRBV7-9,TRBJ2-7,TRBD2,-,CASSGTSGGPHYEQYF,TGTGCCAGCAGCGGGACTAGCGGGGGGCCCCACTACGAGCAGTACTTC
TRBV7-9,TRBJ2-3,-,-,CASSHQKGTYSTDTQYF,TGTGCCAGCAGCCACCAAAAAGGGACTTATAGCACAGATACGCAGTATTTT
TRBV6-1,TRBJ2-3,-,many,CASSTGYGDLSTDTQYF,TGTGCCAGCAGCACCGGATACGGGGACCTTAGCACAGATACGCAGTATTTT
TRBV13,TRBJ1-2,-,medium-sized,CASSLAPEGPNYGYTF,TGTGCCAGCAGCTTAGCCCCAGAGGGGCCTAACTATGGCTACACCTTC
TRBV20-1,TRBJ2-7,-,large,CSASGDVIVYEQYF,TGCAGTGCATCGGGGGACGTAATCGTTTACGAGCAGTACTTC
TRBV12-5,TRBJ1-5,-,once,CASGFRSNQPQHF,TGTGCTAGTGGTTTTAGGAGCAATCAGCCCCAGCATTTT
TRBV24-1,TRBJ2-7,-,-,CATSDGQTPIQYF,TGTGCCACCAGTGATGGACAGACGCCTATTCAGTACTTC
TRBV5-5,TRBJ2-1,TRBD2,few,CASRGSGSEQFF,TGTGCCAGCAGAGGTAGCGGGAGCGAGCAGTTCTTC
TRBV5-6,TRBJ2-7,-,medium-sized,CASSLLASYEQYF,TGTGCCAGCAGCCTACTTGCCAGCTACGAGCAGTACTTC
TRBV7-9,TRBJ2-5,-,-,CASSDAGTTQETQYF,TGTGCCAGCAGCGACGCCGGGACAACCCAAGAGACCCAGTACTTC
TRBV12-3/TRBV12-4,TRBJ2-3,TRBD2,-,CASYGRSTDTQYF,TGTGCCAGTTACGGGAGGTCAACAGATACGCAGTATTTT
TRBV7-2,TRBJ2-1,TRBD2,many,CASSIPSGSINEQFF,TGTGCCAGCAGCATACCTAGCGGGAGTATCAATGAGCAGTTCTTC
TRBV29-1,TRBJ1-2,-,few,CSVLEDYGYTF,TGCAGCGTCTTGGAGGACTATGGCTACACCTTC
TRBV9,TRBJ1-2,-,medium-sized,CASSVDPGIANYGYTF,TGTGCCAGCAGCGTAGATCCGGGGATAGCTAACTATGGCTACACCTTC
TRBV27,TRBJ1-6,TRBD1,many,CASGTGTTYNSPLHF,TGTGCCAGCGGGACAGGGACGACCTATAATTCACCCCTCCACTTT
TRBV7-2,TRBJ2-7,TRBD2,medium-sized,CASSPSGGPYEQYF,TGTGCCAGCAGCCCGAGCGGGGGGCCTTACGAGCAGTACTTC
TRBV29-1,TRBJ1-1,-,many,CSVAWDTEAFF,TGCAGCGTTGCTTGGGACACTGAAGCTTTCTTT
TRBV7-9,TRBJ2-1,TRBD1,many,CASSRQGPDEQFF,TGTGCCAGCAGCAGACAGGGTCCTGATGAGCAGTTCTTC
TRBV6-5,TRBJ2-7,-,-,CASSEQGYEQYF,TGTGCCAGCAGTGAACAGGGTTACGAGCAGTACTTC
TRBV7-2,TRBJ2-7,TRBD2,once,CASSQATSGGAYEQYF,TGTGCCAGCAGCCAAGCAACTAGCGGGGGGGCCTACGAGCAGTACTTC
TRBV11-1,TRBJ2-2,-,-,CASSPPRGRSDTGELFF,TGTGCCAGCAGCCCCCCTCGGGGCAGGTCGGACACCGGGGAGCTGTTTTTT
TRBV28,TRBJ2-5,-,many,CACRGGYQETQYF,TGTGCCTGCAGGGGGGGGTATCAAGAGACCCAGTACTTC
TRBV6-4,TRBJ2-3,TRBD1,many,CASSETGTDPDTQYF,TGTGCCAGCAGTGAAACCGGGACAGACCCAGATACGCAGTATTTT
TRBV30,TRBJ1-1,-,-,CACRPRLGAFF,TGTGCCTGCCGACCCCGACTCGGGGCTTTCTTT
TRBV29-1,TRBJ1-5,-,-,CSVCTGIDQPQHF,TGCAGCGTTTGTACAGGCATAGATCAGCCCCAGCATTTT
TRBV5-1,TRBJ2-7,-,medium-sized,CASSLEGGLYEQYF,TGCGCCAGCAGCTTGGAGGGCGGCCTGTACGAGCAGTACTTC
TRBV9,TRBJ2-7,-,-,CASSVGSEQCF,TGTGCCAGCAGCGTAGGGTCCGAGCAGTGCTTC
TRBV6-5,TRBJ2-1,-,many,CASSRGPNEQFF,TGTGCCAGCAGTCGCGGGCCCAATGAGCAGTTCTTC
TRBV29-1,TRBJ2-2,-,-,CSVRDPQGCANTGELFF,TGCAGCGTCCGGGATCCCCAGGGCTGTGCGAACACCGGGGAGCTGTTTTTT
TRBV29-1,TRBJ2-2,-,-,CSVMAGELFF,TGCAGCGTCATGGCCGGGGAGCTGTTTTTT
TRBV2,TRBJ1-5,-,-,CASSGQGVNQPQHF,TGTGCCAGCAGCGGTCAGGGCGTCAATCAGCCCCAGCATTTT
TRBV30,TRBJ1-5,TRBD1,many,CAWNNGQGWNQPQHF,TGTGCCTGGAACAACGGACAGGGGTGGAATCAGCCCCAGCATTTT
TRBV7-2,TRBJ2-5,TRBD2,-,CASSFSLAGDQETQYF,TGTGCCAGCAGCTTCTCCCTAGCGGGAGACCAAGAGACCCAGTACTTC
TRBV9,TRBJ1-5,TRBD1,medium-sized,CASSVDGTGGQPQHF,TGTGCCAGCAGCGTAGATGGGACAGGGGGTCAGCCCCAGCATTTT
TRBV15,TRBJ2-3,TRBD2,-,CATSSVGASGGDTQYF,TGTGCCACCAGCAGCGTAGGGGCTAGCGGGGGAGATACGCAGTATTTT
TRBV12-3/TRBV12-4,TRBJ1-4,TRBD1,medium-sized,CASRTDREKLFF,TGTGCCAGCAGAACGGACAGGGAAAAACTGTTTTTT
TRBV29-1,TRBJ1-4,-,many,CSVEERLRPGANEKLFF,TGCAGCGTTGAAGAAAGGTTACGTCCTGGGGCTAATGAAAAACTGTTTTTT
TRBV2,TRBJ1-2,-,medium-sized,CASSEAQNRRGYTF,TGTGCCAGCAGTGAAGCGCAGAATCGTCGTGGCTACACCTTC